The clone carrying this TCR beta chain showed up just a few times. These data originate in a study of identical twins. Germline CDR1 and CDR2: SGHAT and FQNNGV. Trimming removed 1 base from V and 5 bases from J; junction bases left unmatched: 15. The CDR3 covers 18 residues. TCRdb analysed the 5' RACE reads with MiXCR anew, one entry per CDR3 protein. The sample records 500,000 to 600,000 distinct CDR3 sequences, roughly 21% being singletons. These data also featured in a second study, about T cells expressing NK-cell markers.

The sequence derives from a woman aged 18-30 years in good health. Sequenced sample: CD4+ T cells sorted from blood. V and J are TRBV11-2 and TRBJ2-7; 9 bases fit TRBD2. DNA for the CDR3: TGTGCCAGCAGCTTAGGAAGTCAGGCGGGAGGGAGGAGGGACGAGCAGTACTTC. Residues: CASSLGSQAGGRRDEQYF.